Listed here are 6 T cell receptor beta chains from one sample, sequenced in a study of human T cells and chemical hapten exposure (dated by TCRdb to 2020 to 2023). The time point label, read with the paper, signifies: healthy volunteer bleed at 2 weeks. Total RNA was extracted from unfractionated whole blood that had been collected in Tempus Blood RNA tubes. Libraries were prepared through RACE. Sequencing used a NextSeq 500. TCRdb cleaned the public reads at Q25 with fastp, built clones with MiXCR and kept in-frame beta chains. Each CDR3 protein gets just one entry, which takes the most common genes and DNA from the rows behind it. Present in this sample are around 130,000 distinct CDR3 sequences, approximately 9.5% of which were seen just once. The ten largest clones capture about 2% of the sample. The sample consisted of whole blood. These receptors were taken from a male donor in good health. Some clones in this sample may be carry-over from other donors' samples.

The V and J genes are TRBV27 and TRBJ1-1, with D possibly being TRBD1 (5 bases). The V gene lost 4 bases and the J gene lost 0 bases, with 12 bases spanning the gap. The germline V gene encodes CDR1 MNHEY and CDR2 SMNVEV (reference sequence). The CDR3 length is 15 residues. The CDR3 reads CASSSRARVNTEAFF. CDR3 nucleotides: TGTGCCAGCAGTTCACGGGCCAGGGTGAACACTGAAGCTTTCTTT.

This clonotype was seen ten or more times. The V gene is TRBV29-1, the J gene TRBJ1-1; unclear D gene. Germline V lookup: CDR1 SQVTM, CDR2 ANQGSEA. This CDR3 comprises 13 residues. V gave up 5 bases and J gave up 1 base, with 11 bases separating them. The CDR3 DNA reads as TGCAGCGTTACCCCCCAGGCGAACACTGAAGCTTTCTTT. Translated, it gives CSVTPQANTEAFF.

The chain recombines TRBV10-3 with TRBJ2-1; TRBD2 agrees at 7 bases. Germline lookup yields CDR1 ENHRY and CDR2 SYGVKD. This CDR3 contains 16 residues. With V trimmed by 2 bases and J by 4 bases, 8 bases remained unmatched. The CDR3 sequence: CAISERRGELYNEQFF. CDR3 bases: TGTGCCATCAGTGAGCGACGGGGGGAGCTATACAATGAGCAGTTCTTC.

The CDR3 reads CSAPQGAGDTQYF. The CDR3 bases are TGCAGTGCCCCCCAGGGGGCAGGAGATACGCAGTATTTT. The chain couples TRBV20-1 to TRBJ2-3; TRBD1 agrees at 8 bases. The CDR3 sequence is 13 residues long. Germline V gene data show CDR1 as DFQATT and CDR2 as SNEGSKA (reference sequence). V lost 6 bases to trimming and J lost 5 bases; unmatched junction nucleotides: 7.

The chain couples TRBV4-3 to TRBJ1-5; D is uncertain. The germline V gene has CDR1 LGHNA and CDR2 YSLEER. CDR3 length equals 13 residues. Deletions cut 0 bases from V and 7 bases from J, with 7 bases between. The CDR3: CASSQDLGQPQHF. Written as DNA, the CDR3 is TGCGCCAGCAGCCAAGATCTGGGACAGCCCCAGCATTTT.

This chain uses TRBV7-9 with TRBJ1-6; D is unresolved. The CDR3 consists of 14 residues. From germline, CDR1 is SEHNR and CDR2 FQNEAQ (reference sequence). The V gene lost 3 bases and the J gene lost 9 bases, with 12 bases spanning the gap. The CDR3 is CASSLELRVSPLHF. Here the CDR3 DNA reads TGTGCCAGCAGCTTGGAACTACGGGTTTCACCCCTCCACTTT.